This TCR beta chain was captured in a study of blood T cells in healthy people across ages. Together with a sample-barcoded 5' primer, a J-beta primer mix was included in a second PCR lasting about 7 to 11 cycles. CDR3-containing paired-end reads numbered at least 2.5 million in each sample. TCRdb ran MiXCR on the 5' RACE reads and lists one entry per CDR3 protein. Of about 1.8 million distinct CDR3 sequences listed, roughly 52% are singletons. CDR1 and CDR2 from the germline V gene are LGHNA and YSLEER. Deletions cut 1 base from V and 0 bases from J, with 16 bases between. The CDR3 is made up of 17 amino acids. This clonotype was seen a few times.

Sequencing input: blood. This clonotype originated in a woman aged 40-49 years in good health. The V and J genes are TRBV4-3 and TRBJ2-7, with D possibly TRBD1 on 5 matching bases. In DNA form, the CDR3 reads TGCGCCAGCAGCCAAGCCTGCAGCCAGGGTAGCTCCTACGAGCAGTACTTC. Its translation is CASSQACSQGSSYEQYF.